This T cell receptor (beta chain) was obtained from a study of T cells in narcolepsy. Overall study context: Healthy controls were enrolled alongside patients with narcolepsy type 1 or type 2.

Points from the study as a whole: Same-patient CSF and blood CD4+ T cell clonotypes included HCRT-specific and TRIB2-specific autoreactive ones. Autoreactive clonotypes reportedly recurred in blood of same and different patients, not controls. Some memory CD4+ repertoires had no autoreactive clone sequences.

Concerning this clone: As yet, its antigen is unknown.

Assay: immunoSEQ multiplex PCR; the TCRdb copy retains only in-frame clones and omits some. The data show under 35,000 clones, around 80% seen once. Germline V gene lookup returns CDR1 SGHTA and CDR2 FQGTGA. The CDR3 has 16 amino acids. V gave up 5 bases and J gave up 0 bases, with 15 bases separating them. Sequences were obtained from memory (CD45RA-) CD4+ T cells from blood. This receptor was identified in a human donor in good health. This chain joins TRBV7-3 and TRBJ2-3; D may be TRBD2 (7 bases). DNA for the CDR3: TGTGCCAGCAGCCCAAGGGGGGGGACTAGCACAGATACGCAGTATTTT. This codes for CASSPRGGTSTDTQYF.